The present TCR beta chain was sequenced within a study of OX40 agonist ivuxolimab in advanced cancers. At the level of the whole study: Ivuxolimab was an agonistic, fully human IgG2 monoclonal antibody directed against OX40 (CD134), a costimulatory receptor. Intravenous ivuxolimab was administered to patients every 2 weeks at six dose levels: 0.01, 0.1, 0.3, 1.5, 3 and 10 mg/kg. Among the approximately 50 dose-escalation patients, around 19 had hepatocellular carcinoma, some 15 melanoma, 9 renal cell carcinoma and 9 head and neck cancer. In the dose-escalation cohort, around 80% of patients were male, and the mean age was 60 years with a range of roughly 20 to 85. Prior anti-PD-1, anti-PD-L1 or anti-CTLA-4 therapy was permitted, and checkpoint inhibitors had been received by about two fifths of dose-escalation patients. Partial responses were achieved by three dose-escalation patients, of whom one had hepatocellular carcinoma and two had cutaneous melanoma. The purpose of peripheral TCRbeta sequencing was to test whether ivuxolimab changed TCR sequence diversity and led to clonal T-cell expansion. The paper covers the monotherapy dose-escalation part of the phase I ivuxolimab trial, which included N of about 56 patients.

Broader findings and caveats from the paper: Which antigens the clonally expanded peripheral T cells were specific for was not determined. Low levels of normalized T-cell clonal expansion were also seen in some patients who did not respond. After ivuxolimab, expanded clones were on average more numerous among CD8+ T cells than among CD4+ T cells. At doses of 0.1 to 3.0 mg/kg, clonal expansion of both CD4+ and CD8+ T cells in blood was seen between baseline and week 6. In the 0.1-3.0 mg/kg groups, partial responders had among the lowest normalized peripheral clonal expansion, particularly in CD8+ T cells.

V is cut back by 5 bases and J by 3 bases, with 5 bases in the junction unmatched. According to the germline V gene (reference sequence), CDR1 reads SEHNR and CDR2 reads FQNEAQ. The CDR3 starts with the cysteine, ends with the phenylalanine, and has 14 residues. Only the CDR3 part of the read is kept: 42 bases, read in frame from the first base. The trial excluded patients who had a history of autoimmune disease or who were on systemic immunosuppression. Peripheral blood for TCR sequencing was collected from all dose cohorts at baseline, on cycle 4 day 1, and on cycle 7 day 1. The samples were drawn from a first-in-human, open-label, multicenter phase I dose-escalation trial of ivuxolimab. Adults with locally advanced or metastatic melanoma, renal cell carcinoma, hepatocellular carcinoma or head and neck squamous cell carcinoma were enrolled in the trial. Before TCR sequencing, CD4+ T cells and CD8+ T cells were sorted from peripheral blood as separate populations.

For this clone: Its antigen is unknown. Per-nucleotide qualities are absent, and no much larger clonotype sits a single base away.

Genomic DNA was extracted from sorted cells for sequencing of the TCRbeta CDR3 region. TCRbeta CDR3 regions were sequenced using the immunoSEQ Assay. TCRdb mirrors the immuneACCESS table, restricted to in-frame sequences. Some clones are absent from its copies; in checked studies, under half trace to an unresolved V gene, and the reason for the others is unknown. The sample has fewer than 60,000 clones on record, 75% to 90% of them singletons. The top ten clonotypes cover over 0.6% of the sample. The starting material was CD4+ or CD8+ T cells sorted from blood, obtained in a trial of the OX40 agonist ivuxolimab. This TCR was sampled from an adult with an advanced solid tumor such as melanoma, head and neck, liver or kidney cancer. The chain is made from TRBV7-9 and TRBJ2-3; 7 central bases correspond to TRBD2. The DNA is TGTGCCAGCAGCCCCACTAGCGTGACAGATACGCAGTATTTT. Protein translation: CASSPTSVTDTQYF.